This T cell receptor (beta chain) was identified during a study of a mutant IDH1 vaccine in newly diagnosed glioma. Sample time point: week 23, last vaccination. Every single dose of the vaccine, 300 ug of mutant IDH1 20-mer peptide, came with topical imiquimod. Repertoires were generated with immunoSEQ multiplex PCR, while TCRdb's copy carries only in-frame clones and drops some. Here the sample spans 88,000 or so clones, 75% to 85% being singletons. Notes on this clone: Its matching antigen is unknown.

V lost 2 bases and J lost 0, with 11 bases in between. The CDR3 is made up of 16 amino acids. Germline V gives CDR1 SGHRS, CDR2 YFSETQ. Specimen: PBMCs, collected from a glioma patient whose treatment included an IDH1 peptide vaccine. The sequence was obtained from a man in his thirties or forties with glioma. Some clones in this sample may be carry-over from other donors' samples. The chain recombines TRBV5-1 with TRBJ2-2; TRBD1 is a possible D gene (5 bases). The CDR3 loop is CASSLGATTNTGELFF. In DNA form, the CDR3 reads TGCGCCAGCAGCTTAGGGGCTACCACGAACACCGGGGAGCTGTTTTTT.